The 16 T cell receptor beta chains below come from one sample, sequenced in a study of T cell changes during pregnancy in multiple sclerosis. Generated by immunoSEQ multiplex PCR, the TCRdb table keeps only in-frame clones and is missing some. The table has some 71,000 clones, roughly 90% seen once. The sequenced sample was peripheral blood, obtained in the third trimester of pregnancy. The source is a female donor with multiple sclerosis, enrolled in a pregnancy study.

This chain joins TRBV6-6 and TRBJ1-2; tentatively, D is TRBD1 (5 bases). Germline CDR1 reads MNHNY; CDR2 reads SVGAGI (reference sequence). The CDR3 is made up of 14 amino acids. V was trimmed by 0 bases and J by 2 bases, leaving 7 bases between them. CDR3 sequence reads: CASSYSGGNYGYTF. CDR3 nucleotides: TGTGCCAGCAGTTACTCGGGGGGAAACTATGGCTACACCTTC.

The chain employs TRBV28 and TRBJ2-5, with 11 positions matching TRBD2. With 5 bases clipped from V and 1 base from J, the junction kept 3 bases outside the gene matches. This CDR3 has 15 residues. CDR1 is MDHEN, CDR2 SYDVKM, per germline. CDR3 amino acids: CASSLAGGLQETQYF. The CDR3 coding sequence is TGTGCCAGCAGTCTAGCGGGGGGCCTCCAAGAGACCCAGTACTTC.

V usage is TRBV11-3 and J usage is TRBJ2-7; D ambiguous. This CDR3 has 13 residues. V lost 2 bases to trimming and J lost 0 bases, with 5 bases between them. Germline CDR1 and CDR2: SGHNT and YENEEA. The CDR3 DNA reads TGTGCCAGCAGCTTAACAGACTCCTACGAGCAGTACTTC. Translation: CASSLTDSYEQYF.

The chain links TRBV6-1 to TRBJ2-6, with 10 bases that match TRBD1. Germline V gives CDR1 MNHNS, CDR2 SASEGT. Unmatched junction bases numbered 4, after V lost 4 bases and J lost 4 bases. CDR3 size: 16 residues. The chain's CDR3 is CASSGQGAIGANVLTF. CDR3 nucleotides: TGTGCCAGCAGTGGACAGGGGGCGATCGGGGCCAACGTCCTGACTTTC.

Here the CDR3 reads CASSSIGGAGNYGYTF. CDR3 coding DNA: TGTGCCAGCAGCTCCATAGGGGGGGCTGGGAACTATGGCTACACCTTC. The rearrangement joins TRBV28 to TRBJ1-2, with D perhaps TRBD1 (6 bases). The CDR3 extends over 16 amino acids. Trimming pared 6 bases from V and 2 bases from J, leaving 19 bases between. The germline gives CDR1 MDHEN, CDR2 SYDVKM.

The chain links TRBV29-1 to TRBJ2-3, with 9 bases matching TRBD1. The V and J ends lost 6 bases and 6 bases, in that order; junction bases with no gene match: 7. The germline V gene encodes CDR1 SQVTM and CDR2 ANQGSEA. This CDR3 is 13 amino acids long. Here the CDR3 reads CSVKTGGMDTQYF. The DNA for the CDR3 is TGCAGCGTCAAGACAGGGGGTATGGATACGCAGTATTTT.

This clone was counted ten times or more. The rearrangement joins TRBV2 to TRBJ2-3; 9 nucleotides agree with TRBD2. The germline CDR1 and CDR2 sequences are SNHLY and FYNNEI. CDR3 length equals 16 residues. Trimming cost V 10 bases and J 4 bases; bases outside gene matches: 15. The CDR3 DNA reads TGTGCCACCCCCCTAAATCCCAGCGGGGGGTCAGATACGCAGTATTTT. Amino acid sequence: CATPLNPSGGSDTQYF.

V and J are TRBV11-2 and TRBJ2-7, with 8 positions matching TRBD2. CDR1 is SGHAT and CDR2 is FQNNGV in the germline V gene. The CDR3 has 15 residues. V trimming: 0 bases; J trimming: 0 bases; junction bases outside the gene matches: 1. Here the CDR3 DNA reads TGTGCCAGCAGCTTAGAGGCGGGGGGCTCCTACGAGCAGTACTTC. Translated, it gives CASSLEAGGSYEQYF.

The J gene is TRBJ1-2, the V gene TRBV4-1, with D perhaps TRBD1 (5 bases). The CDR3 spans 18 residues. The V and J ends lost 1 base and 1 base respectively, with 19 bases between them. Germline V lookup: CDR1 MGHRA, CDR2 YSYEKL. The CDR3 sequence: CASSQVVRRTTNNYGYTF. DNA of the CDR3: TGCGCCAGCAGCCAAGTGGTAAGAAGGACAACAAATAACTATGGCTACACCTTC.

The chain carries TRBV5-6 and TRBJ1-6; 8 bases match TRBD1. This CDR3 comprises 15 residues. CDR1 SGHDT and CDR2 YYEEEE come from the germline V gene. The J segment lost 7 bases and the V segment lost 5 bases, leaving 8 bases of the junction unmatched. The chain's CDR3 is CASRKGTGGNSPLHF. CDR3 sequence (DNA): TGTGCCAGCAGGAAGGGGACAGGAGGGAATTCACCCCTCCACTTT.

This clone was detected only a few times. The chain is built from TRBV6-1 and TRBJ2-7; 7 nucleotides align to TRBD2. The CDR3 loop spans 14 amino acids. The trim removed 8 bases at V and 1 base at J, leaving 8 bases unmatched. Germline-derived CDR1 and CDR2 are MNHNS and SASEGT. CDR3 residues: CASGRGFESYEQYF. CDR3 DNA sequence: TGTGCCAGCGGGAGGGGCTTCGAGTCCTACGAGCAGTACTTC.

The chain has TRBV5-1 and TRBJ2-5; D may be TRBD2 (5 bases). Trimming took off 4 bases at V and 0 bases at J, with 13 bases between the two ends. This CDR3 contains 15 residues. CDR1 and CDR2 from the germline V gene are SGHRS and YFSETQ. Here the CDR3 reads CASSPFSGDQETQYF. The CDR3 DNA is TGCGCCAGCAGCCCGTTCTCCGGGGACCAAGAGACCCAGTACTTC.

The chain links TRBV9 to TRBJ1-2; 7 bases line up with TRBD1. The V segment lost 5 bases and the J segment 5 bases; nucleotides outside the gene matches: 6. Germline-derived CDR1 and CDR2 are SGDLS and YYNGEE. The CDR3 runs to 13 residues. DNA for the CDR3: TGTGCCAGCAGAGCACAGGGGAGGTATGGCTACACCTTC. It translates to CASRAQGRYGYTF. The entire variable domain, with the rest obtained from reference TRBV9 and TRBJ1-2, is as follows: DSGVTQTPKHLITATGQRVTLRCSPRSGDLSVYWYQQSLDQGLQFLIQYYNGEERAKGNILERFSAQQFPDLHSELNLSSLELGDSALYFCASRAQGRYGYTFGSGTRLTVV.

This rearrangement joins TRBV7-9 to TRBJ1-1; D not resolved. The CDR3 sequence is 12 residues long. Germline assignment: CDR1 SEHNR and CDR2 FQNEAQ (reference sequence). Trimming took 2 bases from V and 7 from J, leaving 8 bases between them. CDR3 sequence reads: CASSLSGSEAFF. The CDR3 DNA sequence: TGTGCCAGCAGCTTAAGCGGCAGTGAAGCTTTCTTT.

The J gene is TRBJ1-1, the V gene TRBV6-1; 10 bases align to TRBD1. The CDR3 length is 17 residues. Germline loops: CDR1 MNHNS, CDR2 SASEGT. J was trimmed by 5 bases and V by 4 bases; bases with no gene match: 13. CDR3 residues: CASSATPDRGRWTEAFF. CDR3 coding DNA: TGTGCCAGCAGTGCGACTCCGGACAGGGGGAGGTGGACTGAAGCTTTCTTT.

This chain joins TRBV11-2 and TRBJ1-1, with TRBD1 matching 9 bases. The CDR3 consists of 14 residues. CDR1 is SGHAT and CDR2 is FQNNGV in the germline V gene. The trim removed 7 bases at V and 1 base at J, leaving 4 bases unmatched. The CDR3 loop reads CASKQDRGNTEAFF. CDR3 nucleotide sequence: TGTGCCAGCAAACAGGACAGGGGGAACACTGAAGCTTTCTTT.